This is a list of T cell receptor beta chains from one sample in a study of T cell repertoires in cytomegalovirus infection. These receptors have no identified antigens. Via MiXCR, TCRdb re-called the reads, giving one row per CDR3 protein. The table lists about 920,000 distinct CDR3 sequences, more than 25% of them singletons. The sample in question was cultured CD8+ T cells from PBMCs, obtained from culture after CMV antigen stimulation. The receptors derive from a human donor in good health (CMV status not recorded). Some clones in this sample may be carry-over from other donors' samples. Each CDR3 is given with its conserved first and last residue. Each record gives: V gene, J gene, clone size, D gene, CDR3 DNA, CDR3 protein. The D gene is left open where the match is weak. Part of the rows lack a size; the others show once, few, many or a class for expanded clones.

TRBV6-5	TRBJ2-3	few	NA	TGTGCCAGCAGTTACCGGGACTTCACAGATACGCAGTATTTT	CASSYRDFTDTQYF
TRBV2	TRBJ1-6	NA	TRBD1	TGTGCCAGCAGGTCGGGACAGGGACTTAATTCACCCCTCCACTTT	CASRSGQGLNSPLHF
TRBV27	TRBJ2-7	NA	NA	TGTGCCAGCAGTTCGACAGTAGCCTACGAGCAGTACTTC	CASSSTVAYEQYF
TRBV7-6	TRBJ1-1	few	TRBD1	TGTGCCAGCAGCTTAGAGGACAGGGGTACCACTGAAGCTTTCTTT	CASSLEDRGTTEAFF
TRBV7-2	TRBJ2-3	many	NA	TGTGCCAGCAGCTTAGACCGGGCCACAGATACGCAGTATTTT	CASSLDRATDTQYF
TRBV12-3/TRBV12-4	TRBJ1-1	NA	NA	TGTGCCAGCAGTTCCAGAGGGGATGTGGGCACTGAAGCTTTCTTT	CASSSRGDVGTEAFF
TRBV6-1	TRBJ1-4	few	NA	TGTGCCAGCAGTCCCCTATCCTGGGGGGTGGATGAAAAACTGTTTTTT	CASSPLSWGVDEKLFF
TRBV27	TRBJ2-2	NA	NA	TGTGCCAGCAGTCCGGTCAGGCCACAACCAGCCGGGGAGCTGTTTTTT	CASSPVRPQPAGELFF
TRBV5-4	TRBJ2-1	few	TRBD2	TGTGCCAGCAGCTTGGCCCGGGAAGCGGGGGGGCCTTGGAATGAGCAGTTCTTC	CASSLAREAGGPWNEQFF
TRBV7-9	TRBJ1-2	once	NA	TGTGCCAGCAGCTTAGTGGATAGAGGGGCCTATGGCTACACCTTC	CASSLVDRGAYGYTF
TRBV7-9	TRBJ2-6	few	TRBD1	TGTGCCAGCAGCTCACAGGGGTGGGGGGCCAACGTCCTGACTTTC	CASSSQGWGANVLTF
TRBV12-3/TRBV12-4	TRBJ1-1	NA	NA	TGTGCCAGCAGTTTTATAGGGGTTCAGCACACTGAAGCTTTCTTT	CASSFIGVQHTEAFF
TRBV27	TRBJ1-2	NA	TRBD1	TGTGCCAGCAGTTCTTCCGGGACAGGGACTGGCTACACCTTC	CASSSSGTGTGYTF
TRBV7-9	TRBJ1-3	few	NA	TGTGCCAGCATTGGTGTCTCTGGAAACACCATATATTTT	CASIGVSGNTIYF
TRBV10-3	TRBJ1-6	few	NA	TGTGCCATCAGTGAGTCGGCGGGGTCACCCCTCCACTTT	CAISESAGSPLHF
TRBV27	TRBJ1-1	NA	NA	TGTGCCAGCAGTTTTCAGGGGCTCCTGATGAACACTGAAGCTTTCTTT	CASSFQGLLMNTEAFF
TRBV10-3	TRBJ2-2	NA	NA	TGTGCCATCAGTACGGGGACGGGGGAGCTGTTTTTT	CAISTGTGELFF
TRBV12-3/TRBV12-4	TRBJ2-3	few	NA	TGTGCCAGCAGTTGGGGGACCGGGACACTGAGAGTGACGCAGTATTTT	CASSWGTGTLRVTQYF